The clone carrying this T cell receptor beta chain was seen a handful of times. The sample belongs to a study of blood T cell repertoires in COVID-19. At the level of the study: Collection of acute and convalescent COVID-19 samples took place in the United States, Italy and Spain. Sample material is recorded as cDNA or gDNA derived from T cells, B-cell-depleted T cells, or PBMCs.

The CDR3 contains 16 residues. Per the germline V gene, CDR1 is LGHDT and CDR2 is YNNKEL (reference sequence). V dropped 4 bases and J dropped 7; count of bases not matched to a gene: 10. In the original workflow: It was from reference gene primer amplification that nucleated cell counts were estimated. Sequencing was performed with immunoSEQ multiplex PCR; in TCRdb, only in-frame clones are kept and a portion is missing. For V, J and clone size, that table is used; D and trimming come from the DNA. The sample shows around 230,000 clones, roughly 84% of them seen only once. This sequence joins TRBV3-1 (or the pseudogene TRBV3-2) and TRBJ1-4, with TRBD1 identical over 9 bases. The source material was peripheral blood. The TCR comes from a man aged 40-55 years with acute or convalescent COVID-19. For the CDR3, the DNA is TGTGCCAGCAGCCCAAGCATACAGGGGGCTCGTGAAAAACTGTTTTTT. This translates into CASSPSIQGAREKLFF.